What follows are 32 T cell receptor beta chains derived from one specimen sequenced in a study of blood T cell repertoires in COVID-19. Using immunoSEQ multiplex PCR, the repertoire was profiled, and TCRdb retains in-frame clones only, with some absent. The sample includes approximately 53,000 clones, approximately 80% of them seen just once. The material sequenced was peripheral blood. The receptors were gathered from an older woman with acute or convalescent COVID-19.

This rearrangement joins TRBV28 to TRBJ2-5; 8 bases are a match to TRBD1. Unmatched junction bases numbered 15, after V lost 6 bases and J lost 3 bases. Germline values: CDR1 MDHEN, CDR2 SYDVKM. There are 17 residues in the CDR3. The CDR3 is CASRPPGRGLIEETQYF. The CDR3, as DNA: TGTGCCAGCAGACCTCCGGGCAGGGGGCTGATTGAAGAGACCCAGTACTTC. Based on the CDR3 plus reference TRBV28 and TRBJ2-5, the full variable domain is DVKVTQSSRYLVKRTGEKVFLECVQDMDHENMFWYRQDPGLGLRLIYFSYDVKMKEKGDIPEGYSVSREKKERFSLILESASTNQTSMYLCASRPPGRGLIEETQYFGPGTRLLVL.

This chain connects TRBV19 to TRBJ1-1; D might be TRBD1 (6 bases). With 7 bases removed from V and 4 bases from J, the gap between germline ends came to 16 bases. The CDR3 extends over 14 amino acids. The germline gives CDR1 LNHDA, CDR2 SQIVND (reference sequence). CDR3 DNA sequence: TGTGCCAGTACCCCTGGGGGGGCGCCCACTGAAGCTTTCTTT. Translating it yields CASTPGGAPTEAFF.

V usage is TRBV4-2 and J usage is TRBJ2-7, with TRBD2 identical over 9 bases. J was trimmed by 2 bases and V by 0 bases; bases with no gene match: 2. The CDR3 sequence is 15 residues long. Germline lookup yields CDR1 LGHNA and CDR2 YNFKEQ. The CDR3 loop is CASSQDQREAYEQYF. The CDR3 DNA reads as TGTGCCAGCAGCCAAGATCAGCGGGAGGCCTACGAGCAGTACTTC.

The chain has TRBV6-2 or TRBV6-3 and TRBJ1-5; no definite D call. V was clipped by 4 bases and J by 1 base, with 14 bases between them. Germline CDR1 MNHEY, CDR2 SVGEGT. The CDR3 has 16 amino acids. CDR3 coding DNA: TGTGCCAGCAGTTTAGTACGTGCGGCCAGCAATCAGCCCCAGCATTTT. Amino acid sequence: CASSLVRAASNQPQHF.

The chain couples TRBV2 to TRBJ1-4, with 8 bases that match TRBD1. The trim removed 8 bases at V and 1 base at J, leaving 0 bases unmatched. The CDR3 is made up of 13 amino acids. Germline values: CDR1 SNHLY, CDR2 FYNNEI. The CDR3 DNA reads TGTGCCAGCGACAGGGGAACTAATGAAAAACTGTTTTTT. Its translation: CASDRGTNEKLFF. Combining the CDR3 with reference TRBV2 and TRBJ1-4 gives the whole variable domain EPEVTQTPSHQVTQMGQEVILRCVPISNHLYFYWYRQILGQKVEFLVSFYNNEISEKSEIFDDQFSVERPDGSNFTLKIRSTKLEDSAMYFCASDRGTNEKLFFGSGTQLSVL.

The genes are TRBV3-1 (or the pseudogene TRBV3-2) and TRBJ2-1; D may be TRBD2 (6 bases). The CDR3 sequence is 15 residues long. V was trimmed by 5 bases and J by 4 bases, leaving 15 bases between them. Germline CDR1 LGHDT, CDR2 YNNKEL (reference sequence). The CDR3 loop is CASSRGRGSYNEQFF. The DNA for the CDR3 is TGTGCCAGCAGCAGAGGACGGGGGTCTTACAATGAGCAGTTCTTC.

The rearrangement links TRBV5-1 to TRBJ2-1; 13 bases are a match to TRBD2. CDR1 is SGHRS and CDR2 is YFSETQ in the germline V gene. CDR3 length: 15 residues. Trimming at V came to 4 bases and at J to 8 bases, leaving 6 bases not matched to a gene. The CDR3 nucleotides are TGCGCCAGCAGCACCGGGACTAGCGGGGCGGATGAGCAGTTCTTC. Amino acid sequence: CASSTGTSGADEQFF.

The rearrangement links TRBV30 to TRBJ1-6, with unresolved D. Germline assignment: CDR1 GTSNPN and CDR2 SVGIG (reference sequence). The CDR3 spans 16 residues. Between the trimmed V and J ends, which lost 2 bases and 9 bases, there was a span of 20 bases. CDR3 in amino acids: CAWSPPNKFASSPLHF. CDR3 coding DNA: TGTGCCTGGAGTCCCCCCAACAAGTTCGCTAGTTCACCCCTCCACTTT. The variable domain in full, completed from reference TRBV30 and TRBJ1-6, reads SQTIHQWPATLVQPVGSPLSLECTVEGTSNPNLYWYRQAAGRGLQLLFYSVGIGQISSEVPQNLSASRPQDRQFILSSKKLLLSDSGFYLCAWSPPNKFASSPLHFGNGTRLTVT.

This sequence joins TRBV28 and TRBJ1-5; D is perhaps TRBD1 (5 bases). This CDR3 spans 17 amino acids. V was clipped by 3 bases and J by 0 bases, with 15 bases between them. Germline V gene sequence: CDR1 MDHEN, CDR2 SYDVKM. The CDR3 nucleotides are TGTGCCAGCAGTTTCCCGGGGGGGACTAATAGCAATCAGCCCCAGCATTTT. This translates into CASSFPGGTNSNQPQHF.

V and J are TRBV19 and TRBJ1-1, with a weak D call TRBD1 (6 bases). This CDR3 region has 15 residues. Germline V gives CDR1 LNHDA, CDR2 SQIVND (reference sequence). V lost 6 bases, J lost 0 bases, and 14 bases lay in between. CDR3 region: CASRPGQRMNTEAFF. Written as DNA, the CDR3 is TGTGCCAGTAGGCCCGGACAGAGGATGAACACTGAAGCTTTCTTT.

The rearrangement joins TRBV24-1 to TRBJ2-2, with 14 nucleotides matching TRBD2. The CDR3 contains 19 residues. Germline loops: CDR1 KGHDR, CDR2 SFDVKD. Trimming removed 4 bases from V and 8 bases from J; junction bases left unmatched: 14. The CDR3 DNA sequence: TGTGCCACCAGTGACACTCCGGGACTAGCGGGAGTAGCCGTGGGGGAGCTGTTTTTT. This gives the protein CATSDTPGLAGVAVGELFF.

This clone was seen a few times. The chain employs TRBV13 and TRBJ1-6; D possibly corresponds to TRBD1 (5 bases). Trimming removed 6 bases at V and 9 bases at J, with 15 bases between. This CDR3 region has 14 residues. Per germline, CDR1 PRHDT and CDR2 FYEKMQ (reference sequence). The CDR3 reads CASSVRAAGSPLHF. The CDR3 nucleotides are TGTGCCAGCAGTGTCAGGGCAGCGGGTTCACCCCTCCACTTT.

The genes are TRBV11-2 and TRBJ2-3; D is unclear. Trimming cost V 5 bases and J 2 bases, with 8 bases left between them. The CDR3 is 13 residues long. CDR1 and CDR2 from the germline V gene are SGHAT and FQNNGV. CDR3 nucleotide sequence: TGTGCCAGCAGCGCGGATCCCACAGATACGCAGTATTTT. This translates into CASSADPTDTQYF.

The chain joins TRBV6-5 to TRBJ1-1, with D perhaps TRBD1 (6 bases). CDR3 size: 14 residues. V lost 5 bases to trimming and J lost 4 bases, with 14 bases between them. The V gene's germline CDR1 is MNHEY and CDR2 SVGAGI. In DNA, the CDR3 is TGTGCCAGCAGTCATACAGGGAAGGGCACTGAAGCTTTCTTT. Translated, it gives CASSHTGKGTEAFF.

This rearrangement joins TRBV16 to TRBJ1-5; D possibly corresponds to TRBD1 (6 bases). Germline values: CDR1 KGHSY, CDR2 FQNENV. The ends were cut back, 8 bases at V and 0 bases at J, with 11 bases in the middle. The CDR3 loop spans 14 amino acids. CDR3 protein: CASGGQYSNQPQHF. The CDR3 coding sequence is TGTGCCAGCGGCGGACAGTATAGCAATCAGCCCCAGCATTTT.

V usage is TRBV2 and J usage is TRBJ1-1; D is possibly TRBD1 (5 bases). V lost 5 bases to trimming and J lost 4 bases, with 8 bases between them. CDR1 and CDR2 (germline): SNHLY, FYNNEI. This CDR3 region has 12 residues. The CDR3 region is CASSRGGTEAFF. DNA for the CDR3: TGTGCCAGCAGTAGGGGTGGCACTGAAGCTTTCTTT.

The CDR3 nucleotides read TGTGCCATCAGTGAGGGGGCGGGAGTGGGTGAGCAGTTCTTC. It specifies CAISEGAGVGEQFF. The rearrangement links TRBV10-3 to TRBJ2-1; 7 positions agree with TRBD2. The length of the CDR3 is 14 residues. V shed 2 bases, J shed 9 bases, and the junction held 7 bases outside the gene matches. Germline CDR1 and CDR2: ENHRY and SYGVKD.

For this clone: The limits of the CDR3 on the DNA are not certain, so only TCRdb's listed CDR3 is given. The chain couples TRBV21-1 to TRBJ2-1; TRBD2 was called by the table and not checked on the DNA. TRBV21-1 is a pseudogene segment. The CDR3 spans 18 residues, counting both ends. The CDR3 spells CASSKVGSGSYSYNEQFF.

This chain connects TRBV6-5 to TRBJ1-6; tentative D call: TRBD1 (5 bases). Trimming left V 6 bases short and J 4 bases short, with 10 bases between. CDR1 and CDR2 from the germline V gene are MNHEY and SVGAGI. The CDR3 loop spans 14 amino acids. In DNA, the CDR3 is TGTGCCAGCAGCTCAGGGTATTATAATTCACCCCTCCACTTT. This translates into CASSSGYYNSPLHF.

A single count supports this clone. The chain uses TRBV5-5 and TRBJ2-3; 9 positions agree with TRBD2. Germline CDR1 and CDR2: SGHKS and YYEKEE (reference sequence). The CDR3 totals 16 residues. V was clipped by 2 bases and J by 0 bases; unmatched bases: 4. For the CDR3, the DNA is TGTGCCAGCAGCTTTATAGCGGGGGCTAGCACAGATACGCAGTATTTT. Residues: CASSFIAGASTDTQYF.

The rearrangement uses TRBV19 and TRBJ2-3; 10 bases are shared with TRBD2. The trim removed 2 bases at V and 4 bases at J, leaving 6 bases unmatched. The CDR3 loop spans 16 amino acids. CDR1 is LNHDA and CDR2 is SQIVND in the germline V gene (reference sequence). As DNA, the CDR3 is TGTGCCAGTAGTATAAGCGCAGCGGGAGGGCCAGATACGCAGTATTTT. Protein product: CASSISAAGGPDTQYF.

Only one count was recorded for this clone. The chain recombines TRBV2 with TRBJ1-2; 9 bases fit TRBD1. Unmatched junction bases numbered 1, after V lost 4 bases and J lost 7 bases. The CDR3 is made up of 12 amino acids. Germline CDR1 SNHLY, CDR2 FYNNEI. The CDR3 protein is CASSGTGVGYTF. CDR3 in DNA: TGTGCCAGCAGTGGGACAGGGGTTGGCTACACCTTC.

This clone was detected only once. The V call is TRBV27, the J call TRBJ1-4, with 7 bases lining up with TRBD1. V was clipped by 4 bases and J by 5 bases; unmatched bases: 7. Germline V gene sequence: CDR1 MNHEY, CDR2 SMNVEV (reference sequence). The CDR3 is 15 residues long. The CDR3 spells CASSSTGARNEKLFF. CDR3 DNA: TGTGCCAGCAGTTCTACAGGGGCACGGAATGAAAAACTGTTTTTT.

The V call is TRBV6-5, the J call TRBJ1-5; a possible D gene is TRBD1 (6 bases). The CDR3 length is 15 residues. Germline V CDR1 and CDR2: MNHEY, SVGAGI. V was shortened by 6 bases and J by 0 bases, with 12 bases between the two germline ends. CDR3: CASSPGDYSNQPQHF. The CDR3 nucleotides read TGTGCCAGCAGCCCAGGGGACTATAGCAATCAGCCCCAGCATTTT.

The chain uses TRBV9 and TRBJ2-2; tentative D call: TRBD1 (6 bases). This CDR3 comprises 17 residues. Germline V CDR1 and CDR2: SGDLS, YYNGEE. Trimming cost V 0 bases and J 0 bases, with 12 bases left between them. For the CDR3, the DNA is TGTGCCAGCAGCGTAGTGAAGGACAGCGCGAACACCGGGGAGCTGTTTTTT. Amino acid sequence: CASSVVKDSANTGELFF.

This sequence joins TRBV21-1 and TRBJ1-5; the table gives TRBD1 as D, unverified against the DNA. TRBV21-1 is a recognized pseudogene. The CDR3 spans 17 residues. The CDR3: CASSKVHRGFNNQPQHF. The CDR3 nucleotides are TGTGCCAGCAGCAAAGTTCACAGGGGATTTAACAATCAGCCCCAGCATTTT.

The chain's CDR3 is CASSIGQATEAFF. The CDR3 bases are TGTGCCAGCAGCATCGGACAGGCAACTGAAGCTTTCTTT. The V call is TRBV7-9, the J call TRBJ1-1; TRBD1 agrees at 7 bases. The CDR3 spans 13 residues. Germline CDR1 and CDR2: SEHNR and FQNEAQ (reference sequence). Trimming cost V 5 bases and J 5 bases; bases outside gene matches: 5.

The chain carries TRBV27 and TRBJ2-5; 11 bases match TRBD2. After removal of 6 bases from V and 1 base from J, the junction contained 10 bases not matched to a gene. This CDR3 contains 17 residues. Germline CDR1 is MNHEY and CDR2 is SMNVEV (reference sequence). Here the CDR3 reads CASRRLAGGGSQETQYF. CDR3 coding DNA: TGTGCCAGCAGGAGGTTAGCGGGAGGGGGGTCCCAAGAGACCCAGTACTTC.

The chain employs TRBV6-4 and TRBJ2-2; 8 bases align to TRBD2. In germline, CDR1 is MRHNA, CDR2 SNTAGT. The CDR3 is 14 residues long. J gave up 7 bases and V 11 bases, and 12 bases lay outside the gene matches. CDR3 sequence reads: CASGREDGVGELFF. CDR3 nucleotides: TGTGCCTCCGGGCGGGAGGATGGCGTCGGGGAGCTGTTTTTT.

The CDR3 spells CASSTDTGSSEAFF. The CDR3 nucleotides read TGCGCCAGTTCTACCGACACAGGGTCGAGTGAAGCTTTCTTT. V is TRBV10-1 and J is TRBJ1-1; TRBD1 is a possible D gene (6 bases). V lost 9 bases and J 7 bases, leaving 21 bases between the germline ends. CDR3 length equals 14 residues. Germline V gene sequence: CDR1 WNHNN, CDR2 SYGVQD (reference sequence).

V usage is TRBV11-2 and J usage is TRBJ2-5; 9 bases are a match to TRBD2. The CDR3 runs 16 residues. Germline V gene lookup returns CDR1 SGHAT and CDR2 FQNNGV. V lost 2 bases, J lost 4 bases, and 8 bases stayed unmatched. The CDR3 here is CASSLLSSGVIETQYF. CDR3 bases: TGTGCCAGCAGCTTACTTTCTAGCGGGGTCATAGAGACCCAGTACTTC.

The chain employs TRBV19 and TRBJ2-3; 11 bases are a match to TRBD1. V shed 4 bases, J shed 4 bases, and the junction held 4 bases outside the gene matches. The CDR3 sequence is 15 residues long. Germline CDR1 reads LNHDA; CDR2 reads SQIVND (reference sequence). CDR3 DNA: TGTGCCAGTAGTAGGGACAGGGGGTTATCAGATACGCAGTATTTT. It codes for CASSRDRGLSDTQYF.